Listed below are T cell receptor beta chains from one sample, sequenced in a study of ipilimumab plus nivolumab after autologous stem cell transplantation. TCRdb keeps only in-frame clones here, not all; method: immunoSEQ multiplex PCR. The sample shows just over 40,000 clones, more than 85% of them seen only once. The input for sequencing was PBMCs, taken in a trial of ipilimumab plus nivolumab as post-transplant consolidation. The origin of the receptors is a male donor with multiple myeloma. Each CDR3 is given with its conserved first and last residue. Fields, in order: V gene, J gene, CDR3 protein.

TRBV27,TRBJ2-1,CASSTAFYNEQFF
TRBV28,TRBJ2-4,CASSPQGAVGDAKNIQYF
TRBV6-6,TRBJ1-1,CASSLREWTEAFF
TRBV4-3,TRBJ2-7,CASSQGTGSSYEQYF
TRBV29-1,TRBJ1-2,CSVEGTENYGYTF
TRBV10-3,TRBJ1-2,CAINPGTGWYGYTF
TRBV6-6,TRBJ2-5,CASSYSAGQGETQYF
TRBV29-1,TRBJ1-1,CSVEPTGETFF
TRBV19,TRBJ2-3,CASSLFGTGLGDTQYF
TRBV18,TRBJ2-7,CASSTLRDRDFYEQYF
TRBV5-6,TRBJ2-7,CASSLVGSGSHEQYF
TRBV6-6,TRBJ2-7,CASSYSLGGAGYEQYF
TRBV9,TRBJ1-1,CASSVATDTEAFF
TRBV18,TRBJ2-5,CASSPGRSGPGTQYF
TRBV7-2,TRBJ2-1,CASSLPGRERGYNEQFF
TRBV7-9,TRBJ1-2,CASSLALGNYGYTF
TRBV12-5,TRBJ1-5,CASGSPEQPQHF
TRBV7-3,TRBJ2-7,CASSLDPGQGPYEQYF
TRBV7-3,TRBJ2-6,CASSRRGPGANVLTF
TRBV18,TRBJ2-5,CASSPGAGTAEETQYF
TRBV4-2,TRBJ2-2,CASSHGLLNTGELFF
TRBV5-6,TRBJ2-5,CASSPLAGGPETQYF
TRBV21-1,TRBJ2-7,CASTYHLAGSSYEQYF
TRBV27,TRBJ1-6,CASSRGNSPLHF
TRBV27,TRBJ1-1,CASNDRVNTEAFF
TRBV7-2,TRBJ2-3,CASSLALAGKQYF
TRBV5-1,TRBJ2-3,CASSLMGQLGDTQYF
TRBV7-9,TRBJ2-3,CANNPGLAGNTQYF
TRBV4-3,TRBJ2-3,CASSQDVAGGTDTQYF
TRBV18,TRBJ2-2,CASSPQGAGELFF
TRBV18,TRBJ2-7,CASSPGLAGVSEQYF
TRBV7-8,TRBJ2-3,CASSLRAGGGRDTQYF